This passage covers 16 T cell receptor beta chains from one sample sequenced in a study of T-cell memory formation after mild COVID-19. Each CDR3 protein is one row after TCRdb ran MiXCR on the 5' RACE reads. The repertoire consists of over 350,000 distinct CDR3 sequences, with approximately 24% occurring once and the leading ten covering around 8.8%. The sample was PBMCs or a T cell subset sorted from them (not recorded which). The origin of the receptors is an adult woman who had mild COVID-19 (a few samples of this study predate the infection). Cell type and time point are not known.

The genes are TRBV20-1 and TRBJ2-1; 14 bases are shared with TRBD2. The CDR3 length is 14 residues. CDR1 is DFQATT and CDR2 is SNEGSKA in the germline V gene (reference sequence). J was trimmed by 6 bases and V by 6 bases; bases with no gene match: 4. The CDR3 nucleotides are TGCAGTGCCCTGACTAGCGGGAGGGGCAATGAGCAGTTCTTC. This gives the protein CSALTSGRGNEQFF.

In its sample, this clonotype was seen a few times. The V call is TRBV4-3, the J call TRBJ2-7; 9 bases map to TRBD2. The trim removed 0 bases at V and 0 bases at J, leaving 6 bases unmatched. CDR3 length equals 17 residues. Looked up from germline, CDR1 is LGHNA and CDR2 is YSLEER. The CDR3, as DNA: TGCGCCAGCAGCCAAGATCGCTCTAGCGGGACCTCCTACGAGCAGTACTTC. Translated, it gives CASSQDRSSGTSYEQYF.

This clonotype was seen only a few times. CDR3 nucleotides: TGTGCCACCCACCCCGGGGGGGCTGGCAATGAGCAGTTCTTC. Translated: CATHPGGAGNEQFF. The V call is TRBV24-1, the J call TRBJ2-1, with 8 bases matching TRBD2. The CDR3 loop spans 14 amino acids. Germline-derived CDR1 and CDR2 are KGHDR and SFDVKD. Trimming at V came to 9 bases and at J to 6 bases, leaving 9 bases not matched to a gene.

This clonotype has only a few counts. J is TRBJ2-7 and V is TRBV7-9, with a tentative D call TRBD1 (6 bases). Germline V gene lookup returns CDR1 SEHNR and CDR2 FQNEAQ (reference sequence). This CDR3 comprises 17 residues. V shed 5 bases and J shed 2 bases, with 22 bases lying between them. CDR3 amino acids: CASSAPTGHQKTYEQYF. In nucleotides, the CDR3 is TGTGCCAGCAGCGCGCCAACGGGACACCAAAAGACCTACGAGCAGTACTTC. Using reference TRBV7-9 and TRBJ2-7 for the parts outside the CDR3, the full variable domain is DTGVSQNPRHKITKRGQNVTFRCDPISEHNRLYWYRQTLGQGPEFLTYFQNEAQLEKSRLLSDRFSAERPKGSFSTLEIQRTEQGDSAMYLCASSAPTGHQKTYEQYFGPGTRLTVT.

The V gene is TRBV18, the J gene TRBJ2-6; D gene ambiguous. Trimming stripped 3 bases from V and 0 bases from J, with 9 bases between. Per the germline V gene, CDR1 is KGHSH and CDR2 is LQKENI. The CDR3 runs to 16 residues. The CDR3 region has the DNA TGTGCCAGCTCACCTCTACGGGCCTCTGGGGCCAACGTCCTGACTTTC. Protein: CASSPLRASGANVLTF.

CDR3 region: CASSPGIENYGYTF. Here the CDR3 DNA reads TGTGCCAGCAGCCCAGGGATAGAGAACTATGGCTACACCTTC. The chain links TRBV6-5 to TRBJ1-2; tentatively, D is TRBD1 (5 bases). The germline gives CDR1 MNHEY, CDR2 SVGAGI. Trimming took 6 bases from V and 2 from J, leaving 13 bases between them. The CDR3 spans 14 residues.

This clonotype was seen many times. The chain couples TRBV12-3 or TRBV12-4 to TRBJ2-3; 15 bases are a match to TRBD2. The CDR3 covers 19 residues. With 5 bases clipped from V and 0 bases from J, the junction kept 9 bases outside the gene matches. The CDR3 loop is CASSTGTSGGTYSTDTQYF. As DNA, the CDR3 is TGTGCCAGCAGTACGGGGACTAGCGGGGGGACTTATAGCACAGATACGCAGTATTTT.

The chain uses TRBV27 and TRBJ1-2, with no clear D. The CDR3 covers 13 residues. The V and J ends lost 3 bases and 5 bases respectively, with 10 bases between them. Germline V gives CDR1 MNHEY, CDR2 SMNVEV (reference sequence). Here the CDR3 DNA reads TGTGCCAGCAGTTTCGGGCCTTCTTATGGCTACACCTTC. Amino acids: CASSFGPSYGYTF.

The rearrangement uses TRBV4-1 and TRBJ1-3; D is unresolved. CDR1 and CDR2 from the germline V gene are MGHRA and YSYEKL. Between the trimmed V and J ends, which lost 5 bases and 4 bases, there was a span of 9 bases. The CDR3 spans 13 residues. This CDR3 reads CASSWTMGNTIYF. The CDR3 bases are TGCGCCAGCAGCTGGACCATGGGAAACACCATATATTTT.

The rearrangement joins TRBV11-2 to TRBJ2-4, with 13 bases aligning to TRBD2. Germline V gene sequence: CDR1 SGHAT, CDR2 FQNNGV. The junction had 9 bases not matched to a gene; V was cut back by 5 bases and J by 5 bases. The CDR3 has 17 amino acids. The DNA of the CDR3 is TGTGCCAGCAGCCAGGGGACTAGCGGGGCGGCGGAAAACATTCAGTACTTC. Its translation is CASSQGTSGAAENIQYF.

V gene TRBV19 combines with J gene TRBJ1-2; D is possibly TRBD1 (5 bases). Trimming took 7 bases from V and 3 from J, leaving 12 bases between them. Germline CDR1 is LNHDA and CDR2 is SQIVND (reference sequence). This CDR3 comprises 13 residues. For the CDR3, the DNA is TGTGCCAGTATACCCCAGGGCTACTATGGCTACACCTTC. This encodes CASIPQGYYGYTF.

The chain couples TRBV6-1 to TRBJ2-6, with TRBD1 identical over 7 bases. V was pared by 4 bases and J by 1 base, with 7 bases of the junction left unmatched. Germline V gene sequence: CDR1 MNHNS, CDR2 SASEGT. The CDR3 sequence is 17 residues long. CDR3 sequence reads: CASSVTGVGSGANVLTF. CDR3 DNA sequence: TGTGCCAGCAGTGTTACAGGGGTCGGTTCTGGGGCCAACGTCCTGACTTTC.

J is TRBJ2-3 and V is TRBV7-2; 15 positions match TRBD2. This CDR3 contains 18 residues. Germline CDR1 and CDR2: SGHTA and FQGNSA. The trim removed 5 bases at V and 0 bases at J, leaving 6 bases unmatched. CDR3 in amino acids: CASSGLAGGLSSTDTQYF. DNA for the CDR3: TGTGCCAGCAGCGGACTAGCGGGAGGGCTCTCGAGCACAGATACGCAGTATTTT.

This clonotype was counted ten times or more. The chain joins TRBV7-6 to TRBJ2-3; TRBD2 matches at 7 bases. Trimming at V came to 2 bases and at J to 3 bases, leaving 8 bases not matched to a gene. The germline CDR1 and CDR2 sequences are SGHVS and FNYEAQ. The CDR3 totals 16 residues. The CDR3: CASSLRGAGVTDTQYF. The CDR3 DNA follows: TGTGCCAGCAGCTTAAGGGGCGCGGGGGTGACAGATACGCAGTATTTT. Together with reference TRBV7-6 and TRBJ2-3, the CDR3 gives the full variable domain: GAGVSQSPRYKVTKRGQDVALRCDPISGHVSLYWYRQALGQGPEFLTYFNYEAQQDKSGLPNDRFSAERPEGSISTLTIQRTEQRDSAMYRCASSLRGAGVTDTQYFGPGTRLTVL.

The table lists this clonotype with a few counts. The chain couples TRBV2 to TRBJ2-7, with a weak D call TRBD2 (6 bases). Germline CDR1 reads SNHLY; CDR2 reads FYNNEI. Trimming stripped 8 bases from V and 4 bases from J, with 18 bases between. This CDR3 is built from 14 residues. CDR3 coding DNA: TGTGCCAGCTCTTATGGGAGGCGGACGTACGAGCAGTACTTC. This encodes CASSYGRRTYEQYF.

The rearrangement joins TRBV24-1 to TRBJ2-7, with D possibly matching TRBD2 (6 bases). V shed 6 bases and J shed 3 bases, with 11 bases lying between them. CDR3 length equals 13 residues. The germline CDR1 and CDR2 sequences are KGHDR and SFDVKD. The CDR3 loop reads CATSPQGGYEQYF. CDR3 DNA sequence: TGTGCCACCAGTCCGCAGGGAGGCTACGAGCAGTACTTC.